The clone carrying this TCR beta chain was recorded once. Its matching antigen is unknown. These data originate in a study of shared clonotypes between healthy human individuals. Notes on the study in general: Collection of samples was limited to blood; tissue repertoires likely differ.

Libraries were prepared by immunoSEQ multiplex PCR; TCRdb keeps only in-frame clonotypes and omits some of them. The data contain about 1.1 million clones, about four fifths of them seen just once; the ten biggest clones take up approximately 0.5%. All the donors were Caucasian adults who lived in Nashville, Tennessee. The germline V and J ends were trimmed by 6 bases and 1 base, with 12 bases remaining between them. Germline CDR1 and CDR2: MDHEN and SYDVKM. The CDR3 spans 14 residues. Input material: memory CD4+ T cells from PBMCs. Documented subset: CD45RA-negative fraction. The V call is TRBV28, the J call TRBJ1-2; D may be TRBD1 (5 bases). The source of this sequence is a man in his late teens or twenties in good health. Some clones in this sample may be carry-over from other donors' samples. The CDR3 sequence: CASRVQGVNYGYTF. For the CDR3, the DNA is TGTGCCAGCAGGGTTCAGGGTGTTAACTATGGCTACACCTTC.